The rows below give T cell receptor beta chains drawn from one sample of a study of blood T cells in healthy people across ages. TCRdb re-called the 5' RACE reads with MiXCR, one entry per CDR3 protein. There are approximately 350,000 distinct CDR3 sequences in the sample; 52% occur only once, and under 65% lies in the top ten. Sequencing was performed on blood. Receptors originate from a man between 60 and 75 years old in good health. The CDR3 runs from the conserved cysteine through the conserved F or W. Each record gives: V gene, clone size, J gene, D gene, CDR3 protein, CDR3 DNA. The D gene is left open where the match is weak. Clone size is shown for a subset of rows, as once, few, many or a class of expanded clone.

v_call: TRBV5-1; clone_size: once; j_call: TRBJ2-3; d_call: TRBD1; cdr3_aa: CASSLGTGVTDTQYF; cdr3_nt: TGCGCCAGCAGCCTCGGGACAGGGGTCACAGATACGCAGTATTTT
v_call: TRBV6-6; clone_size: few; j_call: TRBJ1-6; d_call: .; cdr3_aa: CASSYSDIVPLHF; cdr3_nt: TGTGCCAGCAGTTACTCCGACATAGTCCCCCTCCACTTT
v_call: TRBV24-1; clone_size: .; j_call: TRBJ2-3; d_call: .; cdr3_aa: CATSGSGTALNTQYF; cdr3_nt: TGTGCCACCAGTGGTTCCGGGACCGCATTGAATACGCAGTATTTT
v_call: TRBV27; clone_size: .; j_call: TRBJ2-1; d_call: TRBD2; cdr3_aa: CASGRGSYNEQFF; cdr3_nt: TGTGCCAGCGGTCGCGGGAGCTACAATGAGCAGTTCTTC
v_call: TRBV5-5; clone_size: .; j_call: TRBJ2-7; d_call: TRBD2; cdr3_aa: CASSLASSGTSGYEQYF; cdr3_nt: TGTGCCAGCAGCTTGGCTTCTTCTGGGACTAGCGGCTACGAGCAGTACTTC
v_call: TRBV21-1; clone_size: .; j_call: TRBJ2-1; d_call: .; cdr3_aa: CASSNRDRGRDEQFF; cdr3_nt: TGTGCCAGCAGCAACCGGGACAGGGGTCGAGATGAGCAGTTCTTC
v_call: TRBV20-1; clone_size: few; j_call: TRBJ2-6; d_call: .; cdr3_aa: CSAEAYGGRGANVLTF; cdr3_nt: TGCAGTGCTGAGGCATATGGGGGGCGTGGGGCCAACGTCCTGACTTTC
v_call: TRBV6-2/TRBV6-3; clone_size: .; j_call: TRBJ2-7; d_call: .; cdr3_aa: CASRHSGPSYEQYF; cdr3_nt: TGTGCCAGCAGGCATAGCGGACCCTCCTACGAGCAGTACTTC
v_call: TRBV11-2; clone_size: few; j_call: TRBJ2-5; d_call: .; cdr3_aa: CASSYWSETQYF; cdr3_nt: TGTGCCAGCAGCTACTGGTCCGAGACCCAGTACTTC
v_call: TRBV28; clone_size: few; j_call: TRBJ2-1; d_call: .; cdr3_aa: CASSSGFYNEQFF; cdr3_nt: TGTGCCAGCAGTTCCGGGTTCTACAATGAGCAGTTCTTC
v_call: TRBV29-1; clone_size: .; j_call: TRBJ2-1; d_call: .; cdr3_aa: CSVGGATNGQFF; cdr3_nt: TGCAGCGTAGGAGGGGCCACGAATGGGCAGTTCTTC
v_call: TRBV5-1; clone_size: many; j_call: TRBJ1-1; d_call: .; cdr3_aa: CASSYSMNTEAFF; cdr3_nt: TGCGCCAGCAGTTACAGCATGAACACTGAAGCTTTCTTT
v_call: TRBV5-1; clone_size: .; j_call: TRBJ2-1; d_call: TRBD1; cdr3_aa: CASSLDRGYEQFF; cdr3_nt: TGCGCCAGCAGCTTAGACAGGGGATATGAGCAGTTCTTC
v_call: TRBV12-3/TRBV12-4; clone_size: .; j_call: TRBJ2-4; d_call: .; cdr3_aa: CASSGRLQAKNIQYF; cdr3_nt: TGTGCCAGTTCCGGCAGGCTTCAAGCCAAAAACATTCAGTACTTC
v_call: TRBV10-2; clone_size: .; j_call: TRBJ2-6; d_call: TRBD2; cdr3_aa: CASSETGGLANVLTF; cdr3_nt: TGCGCCAGCAGTGAGACGGGGGGGCTGGCCAACGTCCTGACTTTC
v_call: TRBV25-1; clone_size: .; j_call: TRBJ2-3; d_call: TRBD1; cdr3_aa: CASSGRDRDEDTQYF; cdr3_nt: TGTGCCAGCAGTGGCCGGGACAGGGATGAAGATACGCAGTATTTT
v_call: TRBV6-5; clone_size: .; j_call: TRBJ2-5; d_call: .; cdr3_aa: CASSYEARQGQTQYF; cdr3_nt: TGTGCCAGCAGTTACGAAGCGAGGCAGGGTCAGACCCAGTACTTC
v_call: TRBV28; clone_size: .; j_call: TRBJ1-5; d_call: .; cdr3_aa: CASSFLTTGTDNQPQHF; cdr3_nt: TGTGCCAGCAGTTTCTTAACGACGGGGACTGACAATCAGCCCCAGCATTTT